A selection of T cell receptor beta chains follows, all from one sample in a study of T cells of healthy individuals. One entry per CDR3 protein results from TCRdb running MiXCR on the 5' RACE reads. The repertoire holds about 96,000 distinct CDR3 sequences, with roughly a sixth as singletons. The receptors were sampled from a human donor in good health. Both conserved end residues are part of each CDR3. D genes are given only for firm matches. Only part of the rows carry a size: once, few, many, or a class if the clone is expanded.

J: TRBJ2-2; D: TRBD2; V: TRBV7-3; size: .; CDR3: CASSPGLAGPNTGELFF; DNA: TGTGCCAGCAGCCCGGGACTAGCGGGACCGAACACCGGGGAGCTGTTTTTT
J: TRBJ1-6; D: .; V: TRBV20-1; size: few; CDR3: CSASGVQRNSPLHF; DNA: TGCAGTGCTAGTGGCGTTCAGCGTAATTCACCCCTCCACTTT
J: TRBJ1-5; D: TRBD1; V: TRBV7-2; size: few; CDR3: CASSPGQGRQPQHF; DNA: TGTGCCAGCAGTCCTGGACAGGGCCGGCAGCCCCAGCATTTT
J: TRBJ2-7; D: TRBD2; V: TRBV28; size: .; CDR3: CASSLAGGPNYEQYF; DNA: TGTGCCAGCAGTCTAGCGGGAGGGCCTAACTACGAGCAGTACTTC
J: TRBJ2-3; D: .; V: TRBV4-1; size: .; CDR3: CASSHLEGTQYF; DNA: TGCGCCAGCAGCCACCTCGAGGGTACGCAGTATTTT
J: TRBJ2-6; D: .; V: TRBV28; size: many; CDR3: CASNRGSGANVLTF; DNA: TGTGCCAGCAATCGAGGCTCTGGGGCCAACGTCCTGACTTTC
J: TRBJ1-5; D: .; V: TRBV24-1; size: few; CDR3: CATSDPRAGENQPQHF; DNA: TGTGCCACCAGTGATCCACGCGCGGGGGAGAATCAGCCCCAGCATTTT
J: TRBJ1-6; D: TRBD1; V: TRBV16; size: many; CDR3: CASSPDRGYNSPLHF; DNA: TGTGCCAGCAGCCCGGACAGGGGATATAATTCACCCCTCCACTTT
J: TRBJ2-3; D: TRBD2; V: TRBV3-1; size: few; CDR3: CASSQDAGLAGVSDTQYF; DNA: TGTGCCAGCAGCCAAGATGCGGGACTAGCGGGAGTATCAGATACGCAGTATTTT
J: TRBJ2-2; D: .; V: TRBV7-9; size: .; CDR3: CASSFSVGEGVPGELFF; DNA: TGTGCCAGCAGCTTTAGCGTTGGAGAGGGAGTGCCCGGGGAGCTGTTTTTT
J: TRBJ2-1; D: TRBD2; V: TRBV12-3/TRBV12-4; size: many; CDR3: CASTPIVSGGTEQFF; DNA: TGTGCCAGCACCCCCATAGTGAGCGGGGGGACTGAGCAGTTCTTC
J: TRBJ2-5; D: TRBD1; V: TRBV29-1; size: many; CDR3: CSSRQGEETQYF; DNA: TGCAGCTCAAGACAGGGGGAGGAGACCCAGTACTTC
J: TRBJ1-1; D: .; V: TRBV5-1; size: few; CDR3: CASVGDSDTEAFF; DNA: TGCGCCAGCGTAGGGGATTCGGACACTGAAGCTTTCTTT
J: TRBJ2-1; D: TRBD1; V: TRBV24-1; size: .; CDR3: CATRDRWTDEQFF; DNA: TGTGCCACCAGGGACAGGTGGACGGATGAGCAGTTCTTC
J: TRBJ2-2; D: TRBD1; V: TRBV5-1; size: .; CDR3: CASSTKGQTNTGELFF; DNA: TGCGCCAGCAGCACCAAGGGACAGACGAACACCGGGGAGCTGTTTTTT
J: TRBJ2-1; D: .; V: TRBV18; size: .; CDR3: CASSGSRNEQFF; DNA: TGTGCCAGCTCGGGGAGCCGAAATGAGCAGTTCTTC
J: TRBJ2-1; D: .; V: TRBV28; size: few; CDR3: CASSPSRNEQFF; DNA: TGTGCCAGCAGCCCATCCCGGAATGAGCAGTTCTTC
J: TRBJ2-1; D: TRBD2; V: TRBV20-1; size: many; CDR3: CSAADVLAGGYSEQFF; DNA: TGCAGTGCGGCCGACGTCTTAGCGGGGGGGTACAGTGAGCAGTTCTTC
J: TRBJ2-1; D: .; V: TRBV5-1; size: .; CDR3: CASSQRGESYNEQFF; DNA: TGCGCCAGCAGCCAGAGGGGGGAATCCTACAATGAGCAGTTCTTC
J: TRBJ1-1; D: .; V: TRBV20-1; size: few; CDR3: CSARDLRREAFF; DNA: TGCAGTGCTAGAGATTTGAGGAGGGAAGCTTTCTTT
J: TRBJ1-5; D: .; V: TRBV7-6; size: .; CDR3: CASSLGPREHNQPQHF; DNA: TGTGCCAGCAGCTTAGGTCCACGGGAGCACAATCAGCCCCAGCATTTT
J: TRBJ2-1; D: .; V: TRBV11-2; size: .; CDR3: CASSVLGRTYNEQFF; DNA: TGTGCCAGCAGCGTTTTAGGGAGAACCTACAATGAGCAGTTCTTC
J: TRBJ2-1; D: TRBD2; V: TRBV4-3; size: many; CDR3: CASSQDLAGGIDEQFF; DNA: TGCGCCAGCAGCCAAGATCTAGCGGGAGGTATAGATGAGCAGTTCTTC
J: TRBJ1-4; D: TRBD1; V: TRBV20-1; size: few; CDR3: CSARATTGDNEKLFF; DNA: TGCAGTGCTAGAGCGACTACAGGGGATAATGAAAAACTGTTTTTT
J: TRBJ2-1; D: TRBD1; V: TRBV15; size: .; CDR3: CATSSRQGWDEQFF; DNA: TGTGCCACCAGCAGTAGACAGGGCTGGGATGAGCAGTTCTTC
J: TRBJ2-5; D: .; V: TRBV6-5; size: .; CDR3: CASSLKGTQYF; DNA: TGTGCCAGCAGTTTAAAGGGGACCCAGTACTTC
J: TRBJ1-1; D: .; V: TRBV20-1; size: many; CDR3: CSADPLRNTEAFF; DNA: TGCAGTGCAGACCCCCTAAGGAACACTGAAGCTTTCTTT
J: TRBJ2-1; D: TRBD2; V: TRBV5-1; size: .; CDR3: CASSRDLAGGVNEQFF; DNA: TGCGCCAGCAGCCGTGACCTAGCGGGAGGGGTAAATGAGCAGTTCTTC
J: TRBJ2-3; D: TRBD2; V: TRBV7-2; size: few; CDR3: CASSELAGHTDTQYF; DNA: TGTGCCAGCAGCGAACTAGCGGGACACACAGATACGCAGTATTTT
J: TRBJ1-5; D: .; V: TRBV7-2; size: few; CDR3: CASSLYWDSNQPQHF; DNA: TGTGCCAGCAGCTTATATTGGGATAGCAATCAGCCCCAGCATTTT
J: TRBJ2-3; D: .; V: TRBV20-1; size: .; CDR3: CSAKAPERRSTDTQYF; DNA: TGCAGTGCAAAGGCCCCGGAGCGGCGGAGCACAGATACGCAGTATTTT
J: TRBJ2-1; D: TRBD2; V: TRBV25-1; size: .; CDR3: CASISASGISEQFF; DNA: TGTGCCAGCATTTCCGCTAGCGGGATTAGTGAGCAGTTCTTC
J: TRBJ2-3; D: TRBD1; V: TRBV7-2; size: .; CDR3: CASSKGQATDTQYF; DNA: TGTGCCAGCAGCAAGGGACAGGCCACAGATACGCAGTATTTT
J: TRBJ2-1; D: TRBD1; V: TRBV13; size: few; CDR3: CASSTPGSRDRGNEQFF; DNA: TGTGCCAGCAGCACCCCGGGGAGCCGGGACAGGGGAAATGAGCAGTTCTTC
J: TRBJ2-4; D: TRBD1; V: TRBV19; size: few; CDR3: CASSGQVAKNIQYF; DNA: TGTGCCAGTAGCGGACAGGTAGCCAAAAACATTCAGTACTTC
J: TRBJ2-4; D: .; V: TRBV28; size: once; CDR3: CASKSQGFGPVQYF; DNA: TGTGCCAGCAAATCTCAGGGTTTCGGACCCGTTCAGTACTTC
J: TRBJ2-7; D: .; V: TRBV6-2/TRBV6-3; size: many; CDR3: CASSYHPDRASYEQYF; DNA: TGTGCCAGCAGTTACCATCCGGACAGAGCGTCCTACGAGCAGTACTTC
J: TRBJ1-2; D: .; V: TRBV4-3; size: few; CDR3: CASSQDNYGYTF; DNA: TGCGCCAGCAGCCAAGATAATTATGGCTACACCTTC
J: TRBJ2-6; D: .; V: TRBV6-2/TRBV6-3; size: medium-sized; CDR3: CASSYSSGANVLTF; DNA: TGTGCCAGCAGTTACAGCTCTGGGGCCAACGTCCTGACTTTC
J: TRBJ1-5; D: .; V: TRBV19; size: many; CDR3: CASSIGRDQPQHF; DNA: TGTGCCAGTAGTATTGGTCGGGATCAGCCCCAGCATTTT
J: TRBJ1-4; D: .; V: TRBV19; size: many; CDR3: CASSLRLSEKLFF; DNA: TGTGCCAGTAGTCTACGGCTTAGCGAAAAACTGTTTTTT
J: TRBJ2-7; D: .; V: TRBV28; size: many; CDR3: CASSYGRAYEQYF; DNA: TGTGCCAGCAGTTATGGCAGGGCCTACGAGCAGTACTTC
J: TRBJ1-6; D: TRBD1; V: TRBV7-9; size: many; CDR3: CAIEKGAGNSPLHF; DNA: TGTGCCATCGAGAAGGGGGCAGGTAATTCACCCCTCCACTTT
J: TRBJ2-1; D: .; V: TRBV20-1; size: many; CDR3: CSAGVDLYNEQFF; DNA: TGCAGTGCCGGGGTTGACCTCTACAATGAGCAGTTCTTC
J: TRBJ1-1; D: .; V: TRBV3-1; size: .; CDR3: CASSPLAAHTEAFF; DNA: TGTGCCAGCAGCCCTCTTGCCGCACACACTGAAGCTTTCTTT
J: TRBJ2-7; D: .; V: TRBV18; size: .; CDR3: CASSRGSGQYF; DNA: TGTGCCAGCTCACGCGGAAGCGGGCAGTACTTC
J: TRBJ2-5; D: TRBD2; V: TRBV9; size: few; CDR3: CASSARGKETQYF; DNA: TGTGCCAGCAGCGCGCGGGGGAAGGAGACCCAGTACTTC
J: TRBJ2-3; D: TRBD2; V: TRBV10-3; size: .; CDR3: CATRLAGTTDTQYF; DNA: TGTGCCACCCGACTAGCGGGTACCACAGATACGCAGTATTTT
J: TRBJ2-5; D: .; V: TRBV29-1; size: few; CDR3: CSVIAQGGKETQYF; DNA: TGCAGCGTTATCGCACAGGGTGGGAAAGAGACCCAGTACTTC
J: TRBJ1-2; D: .; V: TRBV6-4; size: .; CDR3: CASSPSGAGGYTF; DNA: TGTGCCAGCAGCCCGAGTGGGGCGGGCGGCTACACCTTC
J: TRBJ2-7; D: TRBD2; V: TRBV19; size: .; CDR3: CASRPTSKNYEQYF; DNA: TGTGCCAGTAGACCGACTAGCAAAAACTACGAGCAGTACTTC